This T cell receptor (beta chain) originates from a study of T cells after yellow fever vaccination. Findings of the study overall: Booster sampling recovered most clones from primary vaccination (approximately 97% CD4, approximately 88% CD8).

The V end lost 1 base, the J end lost 7 bases, and 18 bases lay between the germline ends. The germline V gene has CDR1 SGHTA and CDR2 FQGNSA. The CDR3 has 16 residues. A word on this clonotype: Its specificity is not known.

The authors made TCR cDNA by 5'RACE template switching, adding a universal primer site and UMIs. One entry per CDR3 protein results from TCRdb running MiXCR on the 5' RACE reads. The sample includes approximately 550,000 distinct CDR3 sequences, approximately 13% of them seen just once. This TCR derives from a young man who received the YFV17D yellow fever vaccine. This material consisted of PBMCs, taken on the day of the yellow fever booster vaccination. This chain joins TRBV7-2 and TRBJ2-3, with TRBD2 as a possible D gene (7 bases). Written as DNA, the CDR3 is TGTGCCAGCAGCTTAGACCCGGGTGGGGGGGCGAATACGCAGTATTTT. It translates to CASSLDPGGGANTQYF.